This T cell receptor (beta chain) stems from a study of CD4 T cells in relation to SARS-CoV-2 and coronaviruses. At the level of the study: After 10 to 11 days of antigen culture, PBMC TCR beta CDR3s were sequenced.

Germline CDR1 MNHEY, CDR2 SMNVEV (reference sequence). The V end was cut by 4 bases, the J end by 0 bases, with 12 bases between. The CDR3 covers 15 residues. Measured with immunoSEQ multiplex PCR; TCRdb has only the in-frame clones, and not every one. The sample lists roughly 18,000 clones; approximately 81% were seen once. Unexposed donor CD4+ T cells date from 2011-2018, before the COVID-19 pandemic. Isolation of CD4+ T cells took place after approximately eleven days in culture. Note on this clone: Its antigen is currently unknown.

The sequence derives from a human donor in good health. What was sequenced was CD4+ T cells from PBMCs, cultured in vitro. The J gene is TRBJ2-5, the V gene TRBV27; maybe TRBD2 (6 bases). CDR3 sequence reads: CASSWAGGHQETQYF. CDR3 in DNA: TGTGCCAGCAGTTGGGCCGGGGGACACCAAGAGACCCAGTACTTC.